This T cell receptor beta chain came from a study of cytotoxic CD8 clonotypes in ibrutinib-treated CLL. Concerning this clone itself: Its specificity is not known.

Study-level findings and limits: Public clonotypes were uncommon and contracted or stayed stable on treatment. Clonality was higher at ibrutinib response and returned toward baseline at progression.

The planned depth of sequencing spanned 1 in 200,000 to 1 in 1 million T cells. Repertoires were generated with immunoSEQ multiplex PCR, while TCRdb's copy carries only in-frame clones and drops some. The sample consists of 160,000 or so clones, more than 65% of them appearing once. Cryopreserved PBMCs provided around 2.2 micrograms of genomic DNA for the TCR beta libraries. CDR1 is MNHEY, CDR2 SMNVEV, per germline (reference sequence). V gave up 3 bases and J gave up 5 bases, with 10 bases separating them. The CDR3 is made up of 14 amino acids. Sequenced material: PBMCs, taken after 12 months of ibrutinib treatment. The chain combines TRBV27 with TRBJ2-2, with a possible D match to TRBD2 (7 bases). The TCR sequence derives from a human donor with chronic lymphocytic leukemia. Here the CDR3 reads CASSFRGATGELFF. CDR3 bases: TGTGCCAGCAGTTTTCGGGGGGCTACCGGGGAGCTGTTTTTT.